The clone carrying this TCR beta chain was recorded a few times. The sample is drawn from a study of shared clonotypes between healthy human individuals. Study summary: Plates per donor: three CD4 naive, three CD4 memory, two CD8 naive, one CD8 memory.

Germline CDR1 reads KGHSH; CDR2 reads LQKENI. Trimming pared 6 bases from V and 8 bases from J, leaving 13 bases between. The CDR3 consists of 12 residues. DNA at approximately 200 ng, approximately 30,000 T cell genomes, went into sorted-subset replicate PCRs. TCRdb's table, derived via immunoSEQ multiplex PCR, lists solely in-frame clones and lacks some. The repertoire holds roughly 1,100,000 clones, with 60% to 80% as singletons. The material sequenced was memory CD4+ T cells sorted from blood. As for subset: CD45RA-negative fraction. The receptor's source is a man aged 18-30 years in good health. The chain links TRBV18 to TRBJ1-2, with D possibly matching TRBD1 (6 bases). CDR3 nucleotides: TGTGCCAGCTCCGCCTCGGGGGGCGGCTACACCTTC. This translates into CASSASGGGYTF.